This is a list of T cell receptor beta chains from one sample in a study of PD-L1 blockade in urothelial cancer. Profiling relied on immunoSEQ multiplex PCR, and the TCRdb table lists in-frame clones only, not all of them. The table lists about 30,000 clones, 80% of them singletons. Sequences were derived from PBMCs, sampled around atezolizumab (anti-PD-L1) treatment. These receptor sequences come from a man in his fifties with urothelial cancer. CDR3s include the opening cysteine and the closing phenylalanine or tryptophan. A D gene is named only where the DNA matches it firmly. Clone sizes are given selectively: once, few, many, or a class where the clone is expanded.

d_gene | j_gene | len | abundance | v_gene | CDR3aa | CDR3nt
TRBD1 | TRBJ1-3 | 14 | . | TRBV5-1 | CASSFRDRGNTIYF | TGCGCCAGCAGCTTCCGGGACAGGGGAAACACCATATATTTT
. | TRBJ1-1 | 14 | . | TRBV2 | CASSDRGRAAEAFF | TGTGCCAGCAGTGATCGAGGCAGGGCCGCTGAAGCTTTCTTT
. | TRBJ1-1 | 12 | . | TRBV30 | CAWGAVNTEAFF | TGTGCCTGGGGTGCAGTGAACACTGAAGCTTTCTTT
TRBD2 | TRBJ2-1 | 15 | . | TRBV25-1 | CASSLGGGHYNEQFF | TGTGCCAGCAGCCTCGGGGGGGGCCATTACAATGAGCAGTTCTTC
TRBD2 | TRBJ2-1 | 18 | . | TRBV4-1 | CASSPGLAGGPRYNEQFF | TGCGCCAGCAGCCCGGGACTAGCGGGGGGGCCCCGTTACAATGAGCAGTTCTTC
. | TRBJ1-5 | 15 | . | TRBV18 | CASSPLGGVDQPQHF | TGTGCCAGCTCACCTTTGGGTGGAGTGGATCAGCCCCAGCATTTT
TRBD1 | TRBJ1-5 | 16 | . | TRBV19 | CASSSRQGAVNQPQHF | TGTGCCAGTAGTTCGAGACAGGGGGCTGTCAATCAGCCCCAGCATTTT
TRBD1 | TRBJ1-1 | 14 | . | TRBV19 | CASSFTSGQGRAFF | TGTGCCAGTAGCTTCACCTCAGGACAGGGACGAGCTTTCTTT
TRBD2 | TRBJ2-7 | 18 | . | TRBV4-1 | CASSQEGTSGGGPYEQYF | TGCGCCAGCAGCCAAGAAGGGACTAGCGGTGGGGGCCCCTACGAGCAGTACTTC
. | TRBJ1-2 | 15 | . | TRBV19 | CASSIRREARDGYTF | TGTGCCAGTAGTATCCGAAGGGAGGCGCGGGATGGCTACACCTTC
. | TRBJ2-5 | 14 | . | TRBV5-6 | CASSFGGGVETQYF | TGTGCCAGCAGCTTCGGAGGGGGCGTCGAGACCCAGTACTTC
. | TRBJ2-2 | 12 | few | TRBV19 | CASNLNTGELFF | TGTGCCAGTAACTTGAACACCGGGGAGCTGTTTTTT
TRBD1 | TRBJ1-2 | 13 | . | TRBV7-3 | CASSLDRGFGYTF | TGTGCCAGCAGCTTAGACAGGGGGTTTGGCTACACCTTC
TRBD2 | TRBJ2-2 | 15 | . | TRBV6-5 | CASSLEAGVTGELFF | TGTGCCAGCAGTTTGGAAGCGGGGGTCACCGGGGAGCTGTTTTTT
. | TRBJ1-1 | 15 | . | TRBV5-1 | CASKHTGGVNTEAFF | TGCGCCAGCAAGCACACCGGAGGGGTGAACACTGAAGCTTTCTTT
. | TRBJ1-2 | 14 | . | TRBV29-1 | CSVEESRQNYGYTF | TGCAGCGTTGAAGAAAGCAGACAGAACTATGGCTACACCTTC
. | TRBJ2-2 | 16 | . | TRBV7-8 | CASSRSWTFNTGELFF | TGTGCCAGCAGCCGTAGCTGGACATTTAACACCGGGGAGCTGTTTTTT
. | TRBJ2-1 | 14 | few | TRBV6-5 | CASNQGLTYNEQFF | TGTGCCAGCAACCAGGGACTCACCTACAATGAGCAGTTCTTC
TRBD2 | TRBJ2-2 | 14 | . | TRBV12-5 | CASVGTSATGELFF | TGTGCTAGTGTTGGGACTAGCGCGACCGGGGAGCTGTTTTTT
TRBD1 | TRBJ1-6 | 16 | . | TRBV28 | CASSYWDRGPNSPLHF | TGTGCCAGCAGTTATTGGGACAGGGGGCCTAATTCACCCCTCCACTTT
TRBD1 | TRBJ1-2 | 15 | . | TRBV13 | CASSAGTAVLLGYTF | TGTGCCAGCAGCGCCGGGACAGCCGTACTTTTGGGCTACACCTTC
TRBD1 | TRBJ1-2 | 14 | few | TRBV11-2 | CASTGTGANYGYTF | TGTGCCAGCACCGGGACAGGAGCTAACTATGGCTACACCTTC
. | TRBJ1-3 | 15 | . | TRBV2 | CASRGSPGRGNTIYF | TGTGCCAGCAGGGGGTCCCCTGGGAGGGGAAACACCATATATTTT
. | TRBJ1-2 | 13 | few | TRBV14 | CASSQGRTYGYTF | TGTGCCAGCAGCCAAGGGAGGACGTATGGCTACACCTTC
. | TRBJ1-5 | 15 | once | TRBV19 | CASSISDYSNQPQHF | TGTGCCAGTAGTATATCAGACTATAGCAATCAGCCCCAGCATTTT
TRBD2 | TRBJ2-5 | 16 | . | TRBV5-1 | CASSLSGLVEGETQYF | TGCGCCAGCAGCTTGAGTGGACTAGTGGAGGGCGAGACCCAGTACTTC
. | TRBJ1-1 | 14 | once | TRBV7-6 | CASSPRWANTEAFF | TGTGCCAGCAGCCCCCGGTGGGCCAACACTGAAGCTTTCTTT
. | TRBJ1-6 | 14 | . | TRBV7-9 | CASSLVAGESPLHF | TGTGCCAGCAGCTTAGTGGCAGGGGAATCACCCCTCCACTTT
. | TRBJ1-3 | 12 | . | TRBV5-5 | CASSFYEGTIYF | TGTGCCAGCAGCTTTTACGAGGGCACCATATATTTT
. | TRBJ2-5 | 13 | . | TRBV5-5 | CASSHGGQETQYF | TGTGCCAGCAGTCACGGGGGCCAAGAGACCCAGTACTTC
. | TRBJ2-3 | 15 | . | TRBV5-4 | CASSLVGGGTDTQYF | TGTGCCAGCAGCTTGGTCGGCGGGGGCACAGATACGCAGTATTTT
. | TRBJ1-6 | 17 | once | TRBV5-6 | CASSLNRLSSYNSPLHF | TGTGCCAGCAGCTTGAACAGGCTGAGCTCCTATAATTCACCCCTCCACTTT
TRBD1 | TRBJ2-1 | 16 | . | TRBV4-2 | CASSNSRTGGLNEQFF | TGTGCCAGCAGCAACTCCAGGACAGGGGGGCTCAATGAGCAGTTCTTC
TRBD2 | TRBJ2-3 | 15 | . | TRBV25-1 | CASSVVSGGADTQYF | TGTGCCAGCAGTGTTGTTAGCGGGGGGGCAGATACGCAGTATTTT
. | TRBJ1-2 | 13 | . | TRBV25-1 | CASSGTEPYGYTF | TGTGCCAGCAGTGGTACTGAACCCTATGGCTACACCTTC
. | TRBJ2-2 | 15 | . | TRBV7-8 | CASSKAGDRTGELFF | TGTGCCAGCAGTAAGGCGGGAGACAGGACCGGGGAGCTGTTTTTT
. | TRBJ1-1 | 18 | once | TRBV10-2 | CASSESSTRGGWNTEAFF | TGCGCCAGCAGTGAGTCTTCAACGAGGGGGGGATGGAACACTGAAGCTTTCTTT
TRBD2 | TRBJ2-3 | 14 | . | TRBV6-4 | CASFSGRSTDTQYF | TGTGCCAGCTTTAGCGGGAGAAGCACAGATACGCAGTATTTT
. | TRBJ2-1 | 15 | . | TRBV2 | CASSTDSLSANEQFF | TGTGCCAGCAGTACCGACAGCCTCTCCGCGAATGAGCAGTTCTTC
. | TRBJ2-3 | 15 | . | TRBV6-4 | CASSEGVTSTDTQYF | TGTGCCAGCAGTGAGGGCGTAACTAGCACAGATACGCAGTATTTT
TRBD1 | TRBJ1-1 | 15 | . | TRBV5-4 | CASSWRTGADTEAFF | TGTGCCAGCAGCTGGAGGACAGGAGCCGACACTGAAGCTTTCTTT
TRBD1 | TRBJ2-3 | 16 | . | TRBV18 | CASSPQAGGSTDTQYF | TGTGCCAGCTCACCACAAGCAGGGGGCAGCACAGATACGCAGTATTTT
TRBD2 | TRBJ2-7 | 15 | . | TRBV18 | CASSPIGTSGSEQYF | TGTGCCAGCTCACCAATAGGGACTAGCGGGAGCGAGCAGTACTTC
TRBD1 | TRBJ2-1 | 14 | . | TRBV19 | CATLGQGARNEQFF | TGTGCCACCCTCGGACAGGGGGCGAGGAATGAGCAGTTCTTC